This TCR beta chain was documented in a study of blood T cell repertoires in COVID-19. Study details: The origin of the acute and convalescent COVID-19 samples was the United States, Italy and Spain. T cells, B-cell-depleted T cells, or PBMCs provided the cDNA or gDNA that served as material.

Per the study methods: Amplification from reference gene primers served as the basis for estimated nucleated cell counts. Assay used: immunoSEQ multiplex PCR; TCRdb lists only in-frame clones, some missing. V, J and clone size derive from that table, while D and trimming were established from the DNA sequence. The table lists about 83,000 clones, about 88% of them singletons. The V gene's germline CDR1 is SGHRS and CDR2 YFSETQ. This CDR3 spans 19 amino acids. After removal of 4 bases from V and 0 bases from J, the junction contained 15 bases not matched to a gene. The specimen sequenced was peripheral blood. The rearrangement joins TRBV5-1 to TRBJ1-5; TRBD1 aligns across 8 bases. The receptor's source is a man older than 75 with active or convalescent COVID-19. CDR3 sequence: CASSMYRQGRAYSNQPQHF. The CDR3 nucleotides read TGCGCCAGCAGCATGTACCGACAGGGGAGGGCCTATAGCAATCAGCCCCAGCATTTT. The variable domain in full, completed from reference TRBV5-1 and TRBJ1-5, reads KAGVTQTPRYLIKTRGQQVTLSCSPISGHRSVSWYQQTPGQGLQFLFEYFSETQRNKGNFPGRFSGRQFSNSRSEMNVSTLELGDSALYLCASSMYRQGRAYSNQPQHFGDGTRLSIL.